These 32 T cell receptor beta chains share one sample of origin, sequenced in a study of control samples from healthy donors and cancer patients. The repertoire was sequenced with immunoSEQ multiplex PCR; TCRdb's copy has only in-frame clones and lacks some. Among about 150,000 clones, approximately 94% were seen once, and the ten largest hold 1.3% to 1.5%. The sequencing input was blood. These receptors were taken from a woman between 18 and 29 years old in good health.

The chain is built from TRBV5-4 and TRBJ1-5; D not resolved. The CDR3 has 14 amino acids. Trimming cost V 5 bases and J 3 bases, with 12 bases left between them. Per the germline V gene, CDR1 is SGHNT and CDR2 is YYREEE (reference sequence). CDR3 in amino acids: CASRVDPDNQPQHF. The CDR3 DNA is TGTGCCAGCAGGGTGGACCCGGACAATCAGCCCCAGCATTTT.

J is TRBJ1-1 and V is TRBV5-4; no definite D call. CDR1 is SGHNT and CDR2 is YYREEE in the germline V gene (reference sequence). CDR3 length: 13 amino acids. Trimming removed 4 bases at V and 4 bases at J, with 11 bases between. The CDR3 region is CASSVQASTEAFF. The CDR3 nucleotides are TGTGCCAGCAGCGTACAAGCTAGCACTGAAGCTTTCTTT. Full variable domain (remainder filled in from reference TRBV5-4 and TRBJ1-1): ETGVTQSPTHLIKTRGQQVTLRCSSQSGHNTVSWYQQALGQGPQFIFQYYREEENGRGNFPPRFSGLQFPNYSSELNVNALELDDSALYLCASSVQASTEAFFGQGTRLTVV.

The gene calls are TRBV2 and TRBJ2-2; D is unresolved. CDR1 is SNHLY, CDR2 FYNNEI, per germline. The CDR3 length is 13 residues. V was pared by 6 bases and J by 2 bases, with 7 bases between. CDR3 DNA: TGTGCCAGCAGGTCTACAAACACCGGGGAGCTGTTTTTT. Translating gives CASRSTNTGELFF.

V and J are TRBV12-3 or TRBV12-4 and TRBJ2-7; D is possibly TRBD1 (6 bases). This CDR3 comprises 12 residues. V shed 2 bases and J shed 7 bases, with 9 bases lying between them. Written as DNA, the CDR3 is TGTGCCAGCAGTTTACTTCAGGGGGAGCAGTACTTC. As protein: CASSLLQGEQYF.

This clone was found once. This chain links TRBV6-1 with TRBJ2-2, with no clear D. V gave up 2 bases and J gave up 4 bases, with 5 bases separating them. From germline, CDR1 is MNHNS and CDR2 SASEGT. This CDR3 has 13 residues. CDR3 residues: CASSESRTGELFF. The CDR3 DNA is TGTGCCAGCAGTGAATCTCGCACCGGGGAGCTGTTTTTT.

CDR3 nucleotides: TGTGCCAGCAGCTTAAGTCTTGAGGGCTACACCTTC. Its translation: CASSLSLEGYTF. The genes are TRBV7-2 and TRBJ1-2; D is uncertain. V dropped 2 bases and J dropped 8 bases, with 9 bases sitting between them. CDR1 is SGHTA and CDR2 is FQGNSA in the germline V gene. This CDR3 is 12 amino acids long.

The chain is built from TRBV7-3 and TRBJ2-3, with D unclear. Germline CDR1 and CDR2: SGHTA and FQGTGA. Trimming left V 3 bases short and J 5 bases short, with 9 bases between. The CDR3 is 13 amino acids. CDR3 sequence reads: CASSFGGGDTQYF. CDR3 coding DNA: TGTGCCAGCAGCTTCGGCGGTGGAGATACGCAGTATTTT.

This clone was detected only once. The rearrangement links TRBV7-9 to TRBJ1-1, with D unclear. The length of the CDR3 is 14 residues. Germline values: CDR1 SEHNR, CDR2 FQNEAQ (reference sequence). Trimming took 8 bases from V and 2 from J, leaving 15 bases between them. CDR3 protein: CASFSIPRNTEAFF. The CDR3 region has the DNA TGTGCCAGCTTCTCCATCCCGAGAAACACTGAAGCTTTCTTT. The full variable domain, in which reference TRBV7-9 and TRBJ1-1 provide the parts outside the CDR3, is DTGVSQNPRHKITKRGQNVTFRCDPISEHNRLYWYRQTLGQGPEFLTYFQNEAQLEKSRLLSDRFSAERPKGSFSTLEIQRTEQGDSAMYLCASFSIPRNTEAFFGQGTRLTVV.

The rearrangement joins TRBV7-2 to TRBJ1-1, with D maybe TRBD1 (5 bases). There are 14 residues in the CDR3. Deletions cut 0 bases from V and 5 bases from J, with 10 bases between. Germline V CDR1 and CDR2: SGHTA, FQGNSA. CDR3 residues: CASSLAGGGTEAFF. The CDR3 nucleotides read TGTGCCAGCAGCTTAGCTGGGGGGGGAACTGAAGCTTTCTTT.

This rearrangement joins TRBV29-1 to TRBJ2-1, with 7 nucleotides matching TRBD2. Germline-derived CDR1 and CDR2 are SQVTM and ANQGSEA. This CDR3 has 14 residues. Trimming removed 0 bases from V and 4 bases from J; junction bases left unmatched: 3. Here the CDR3 DNA reads TGCAGCGTTGAAGAGGAGCGGGATTACAATGAGCAGTTCTTC. As protein: CSVEEERDYNEQFF.

The V call is TRBV19, the J call TRBJ2-1; either TRBD1 or TRBD2 may supply D (5 bases each). The V and J ends lost 5 bases and 0 bases respectively, with 5 bases between them. This CDR3 is 13 amino acids long. Germline values: CDR1 LNHDA, CDR2 SQIVND (reference sequence). The CDR3 is CASSGTSYNEQFF. The CDR3 DNA is TGTGCCAGTAGTGGGACCTCCTACAATGAGCAGTTCTTC.

The chain couples TRBV4-3 to TRBJ1-4; possible D gene TRBD1, 5 bases. This CDR3 has 16 amino acids. Germline V gene data show CDR1 as LGHNA and CDR2 as YSLEER. Trimming removed 1 base from V and 8 bases from J, with 17 bases in between. CDR3 residues: CASSQAPGPGREKLFF. CDR3 nucleotides: TGCGCCAGCAGCCAAGCGCCGGGACCCGGGCGGGAAAAACTGTTTTTT.

The V call is TRBV5-4, the J call TRBJ1-2; D call uncertain. Germline V CDR1 and CDR2: SGHNT, YYREEE (reference sequence). V shed 0 bases and J shed 6 bases, with 9 bases lying between them. The CDR3 has 13 residues. The CDR3 coding sequence is TGTGCCAGCAGCTTGGAAGGAAGAAATGGCTACACCTTC. Translating gives CASSLEGRNGYTF.

V usage is TRBV6-6 and J usage is TRBJ1-4; the match to TRBD1 covers 7 bases. The germline CDR1 and CDR2 sequences are MNHNY and SVGAGI (reference sequence). V dropped 7 bases and J dropped 6; count of bases not matched to a gene: 8. There are 14 residues in the CDR3. CDR3: CASTWVQGDEKLFF. The CDR3, as DNA: TGTGCCAGCACCTGGGTGCAGGGGGATGAAAAACTGTTTTTT.

The chain uses TRBV7-9 and TRBJ1-2; no firm D call. Germline CDR1 is SEHNR and CDR2 is FQNEAQ (reference sequence). The CDR3 contains 14 residues. The ends were cut back, 1 base at V and 0 bases at J, with 6 bases in the middle. DNA of the CDR3: TGTGCCAGCAGCTTAGATATAGCTAACTATGGCTACACCTTC. Residues: CASSLDIANYGYTF.

J is TRBJ2-7 and V is TRBV28, with 7 bases that match TRBD2. Germline loops: CDR1 MDHEN, CDR2 SYDVKM. V lost 7 bases and J lost 0; bases outside the gene matches: 6. The CDR3 covers 14 residues. This chain's CDR3 is CASIGGGSSYEQYF. The CDR3 nucleotides read TGTGCCAGCATTGGGGGAGGGTCCTCCTACGAGCAGTACTTC.

The rearrangement links TRBV27 to TRBJ1-2, with D possibly being TRBD1 (5 bases). V was pared by 3 bases and J by 8 bases, with 19 bases between. CDR3 size: 15 residues. CDR1 is MNHEY, CDR2 SMNVEV, per germline (reference sequence). The CDR3 spells CASSLFLGSGEGYTF. In DNA form, the CDR3 reads TGTGCCAGCAGTTTGTTTCTGGGTTCGGGGGAGGGCTACACCTTC.

This clone turned up a few times. The chain carries TRBV7-9 and TRBJ1-2; 8 positions agree with TRBD1. CDR1 is SEHNR and CDR2 is FQNEAQ in the germline V gene (reference sequence). There are 13 residues in the CDR3. V shed 5 bases and J 8 bases; nucleotides not matched to a gene: 7. CDR3 bases: TGTGCCAGCAGCACGCAGGGGGCGCGGGGCTACACCTTC. Residues: CASSTQGARGYTF.

The chain recombines TRBV27 with TRBJ2-1; possibly TRBD2 for D (5 bases). Germline lookup yields CDR1 MNHEY and CDR2 SMNVEV (reference sequence). The CDR3 totals 14 residues. Trimming left V 3 bases short and J 7 bases short, with 13 bases between. The CDR3 loop is CASSLESSGNEQFF. Here the CDR3 DNA reads TGTGCCAGCAGTTTGGAGTCTTCGGGGAATGAGCAGTTCTTC.

This rearrangement joins TRBV5-6 to TRBJ2-7; perhaps TRBD1 as D (6 bases). Germline-derived CDR1 and CDR2 are SGHDT and YYEEEE. V gave up 1 base and J gave up 7 bases, with 18 bases separating them. The CDR3 consists of 15 residues. The CDR3 DNA sequence: TGTGCCAGCAGCTTGTGGTCAGGGGAAAAAGGAGAGCAGTACTTC. As protein: CASSLWSGEKGEQYF.

The chain employs TRBV10-2 and TRBJ1-1, with D possibly being TRBD1 (6 bases). The CDR3 extends over 14 amino acids. V lost 6 bases to trimming and J lost 3 bases, with 14 bases between them. Germline V gene data show CDR1 as WSHSY and CDR2 as SAAADI. As DNA, the CDR3 is TGCGCCAGCAGGCAGGGGTTCCGAGACACTGAAGCTTTCTTT. It encodes CASRQGFRDTEAFF.

The chain employs TRBV18 and TRBJ1-1, with D perhaps TRBD1 (6 bases). The CDR3 loop spans 14 amino acids. Trimming took 3 bases from V and 8 from J, leaving 16 bases between them. Germline-derived CDR1 and CDR2 are KGHSH and LQKENI. CDR3 nucleotides: TGTGCCAGCTCACCTCCGACAGGACGAATGGAAGCTTTCTTT. Amino acid sequence: CASSPPTGRMEAFF.

This chain uses TRBV7-2 with TRBJ2-3, with D perhaps TRBD2 (6 bases). Germline CDR1 is SGHTA and CDR2 is FQGNSA. There are 12 residues in the CDR3. Trimming removed 5 bases at V and 11 bases at J, with 14 bases between. The CDR3 DNA is TGTGCCAGCAGCCCCACTAGCATCGAGCAGTATTTT. It encodes CASSPTSIEQYF.

The chain couples TRBV4-1 to TRBJ1-3; no definite D call. The V gene lost 1 base and the J gene lost 4 bases, with 17 bases spanning the gap. Germline CDR1 reads MGHRA; CDR2 reads YSYEKL. The CDR3 totals 17 residues. The CDR3 region has the DNA TGCGCCAGCAGCCAAGTTGGCATTGGTCTCACGGGAAACACCATATATTTT. Translating it yields CASSQVGIGLTGNTIYF.

J is TRBJ1-1 and V is TRBV29-1, with D possibly being TRBD1 (6 bases). Germline assignment: CDR1 SQVTM and CDR2 ANQGSEA. V was trimmed by 4 bases and J by 5 bases, leaving 14 bases between them. This CDR3 has 13 residues. Written as DNA, the CDR3 is TGCAGCGTTGGCGTTAGGGGGGGTACTGAAGCTTTCTTT. Translation: CSVGVRGGTEAFF.

This chain connects TRBV27 to TRBJ1-5, with D unclear. Germline V gene lookup returns CDR1 MNHEY and CDR2 SMNVEV (reference sequence). V was pared by 4 bases and J by 1 base, with 5 bases between. This CDR3 is 13 amino acids long. The CDR3 is CASSYDSNQPQHF. For the CDR3, the DNA is TGTGCCAGCAGTTATGACAGCAATCAGCCCCAGCATTTT.

This rearrangement joins TRBV9 to TRBJ2-3; D unresolved. V was trimmed by 4 bases and J by 0 bases, leaving 3 bases between them. This CDR3 has 12 residues. Per the germline V gene, CDR1 is SGDLS and CDR2 is YYNGEE. The CDR3 spells CASSLSTDTQYF. As DNA, the CDR3 is TGTGCCAGCAGCCTAAGCACAGATACGCAGTATTTT.

The chain employs TRBV5-5 and TRBJ2-2; weak D call: TRBD2 (5 bases). There are 13 residues in the CDR3. V was cut by 3 bases and J by 5 bases, with 8 bases left in between. Germline values: CDR1 SGHKS, CDR2 YYEKEE (reference sequence). The CDR3, as DNA: TGTGCCAGCAGCTCGGAGGATACCGGGGAGCTGTTTTTT. This gives the protein CASSSEDTGELFF.

This chain connects TRBV5-1 to TRBJ2-7, with 10 bases matching TRBD2. Trimming took 0 bases from V and 2 from J; bases not matched to a gene: 5. The CDR3 covers 16 residues. Germline V lookup: CDR1 SGHRS, CDR2 YFSETQ. Written as DNA, the CDR3 is TGCGCCAGCAGCTTGGCCTGGACTAGCGGTGCCTACGAGCAGTACTTC. Its protein product is CASSLAWTSGAYEQYF. The complete variable domain, with remaining parts taken from reference TRBV5-1 and TRBJ2-7, reads KAGVTQTPRYLIKTRGQQVTLSCSPISGHRSVSWYQQTPGQGLQFLFEYFSETQRNKGNFPGRFSGRQFSNSRSEMNVSTLELGDSALYLCASSLAWTSGAYEQYFGPGTRLTVT.

As concerns this clone: Relative to the germline gene, one junction end is altered; a read error may explain this. The chain carries TRBV7-7 and TRBJ2-1; the D gene is possibly TRBD1 (5 bases). The germline CDR1 and CDR2 sequences are SSHAT and FNYEAQ (reference sequence). The CDR3 covers 16 residues. CDR3 amino acids: CASRFRQPKDPNEQFF. DNA of the CDR3: TGTGCTAGCAGATTCAGACAGCCTAAAGACCCCAATGAGCAGTTCTTC.

The count of this clone is one. The chain has TRBV7-3 and TRBJ1-1; possible D gene TRBD1, 6 bases. Germline V gene sequence: CDR1 SGHTA, CDR2 FQGTGA. The CDR3 totals 17 residues. The V gene lost 5 bases and the J gene lost 2 bases, with 21 bases spanning the gap. The CDR3 coding sequence is TGTGCCAGCAGCCCGACCGCCGGAGGGGGTAGTAACACTGAAGCTTTCTTT. Translating it yields CASSPTAGGGSNTEAFF.

Turning to this clone: Other nucleotide sequences from this sample produce the same CDR3. The rearrangement joins TRBV6-5 to TRBJ2-6; weak D call: TRBD1 (6 bases). This CDR3 contains 14 residues. Germline CDR1 reads MNHEY; CDR2 reads SVGAGI. Trimming left V 10 bases short and J 0 bases short, with 10 bases between. This CDR3 is CATQGGSGANVLTF. CDR3 DNA sequence: TGTGCCACCCAAGGGGGCTCTGGGGCCAACGTCCTGACTTTC.